The subject of this entry is one T cell receptor beta chain. Its specificity is not known. This entry is derived from a study of T-cell reconstitution after alpha-beta-depleted transplantation in children. Broader study findings: Elevated TCRbeta diversity at day 60 was traced, in some patients, to surviving recipient T cells and thymic progenitors. Reportedly, only several hundred clones from non-depleted graft cells drove alpha-beta T-cell counts at about two months. Newly generated T cells supplied most T-cell counts and diversity one year post-transplant.

V lost 8 bases and J lost 5, with 16 bases in between. The CDR3 runs 14 residues. CDR1 and CDR2 (germline): MNHNS, SASEGT. Unique molecular identifiers were used to barcode this TCRbeta library. One entry per CDR3 protein, called by TCRdb with MiXCR from the PCR reads. The repertoire holds a few hundred thousand distinct CDR3 sequences, with roughly a quarter as singletons. V and J are TRBV6-1 and TRBJ1-5; D is undetermined. This specimen was PBMCs, taken before TCRalphabeta/CD19-depleted stem cell transplant. The sequence derives from a boy under two years old with Wiskott-Aldrich syndrome, due to receive a stem cell transplant. This CDR3 is CASVSVREYQPQHF. The DNA for the CDR3 is TGTGCCAGCGTATCGGTCCGGGAGTATCAGCCCCAGCATTTT.